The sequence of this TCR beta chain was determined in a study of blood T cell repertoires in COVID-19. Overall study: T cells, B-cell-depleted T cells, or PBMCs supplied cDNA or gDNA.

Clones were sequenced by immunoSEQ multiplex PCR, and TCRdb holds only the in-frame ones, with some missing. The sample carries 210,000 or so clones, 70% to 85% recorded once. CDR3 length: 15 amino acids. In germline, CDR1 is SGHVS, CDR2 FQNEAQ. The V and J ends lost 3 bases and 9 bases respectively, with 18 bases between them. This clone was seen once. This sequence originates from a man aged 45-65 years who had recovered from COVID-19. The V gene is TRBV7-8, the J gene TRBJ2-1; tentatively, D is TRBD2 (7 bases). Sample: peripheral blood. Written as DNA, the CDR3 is TGTGCCAGCAGCTTCGGCGAGTGGGAGGGGGGTGAGCAGTTCTTC. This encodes CASSFGEWEGGEQFF.